This paragraph covers one T cell receptor beta chain sequence. The sample belongs to a study of blood T cell repertoires in COVID-19. Study background: Specimens from acute and convalescent COVID-19 originated in the United States, Italy and Spain. From T cells, B-cell-depleted T cells, or PBMCs came the material, which was cDNA or gDNA.

Source study methods: Amplification from reference gene primers served as the basis for estimated nucleated cell counts. Using immunoSEQ multiplex PCR, the repertoire was profiled, and TCRdb retains in-frame clones only, with some absent. V and J calls and clone size are as listed in that table; D and trimming were resolved from the DNA. The table lists about 120,000 clones, approximately 81% of them singletons. The TCR sequence derives from a woman aged 45 to 65 with acute or convalescent COVID-19. The sequencing input was peripheral blood.

The DNA for the CDR3 is TGCAGCGTCTCACAACTAGCGGGACTCACAGATACGCAGTATTTT. As protein: CSVSQLAGLTDTQYF. This chain links TRBV29-1 with TRBJ2-3; 10 bases map to TRBD2. The germline V gene encodes CDR1 SQVTM and CDR2 ANQGSEA. This CDR3 comprises 15 residues. V trimming: 6 bases; J trimming: 2 bases; junction bases outside the gene matches: 8.